The 4 T cell receptor beta chains reported below all come from one sample, sequenced in a study of blood T cell repertoires in COVID-19. Generated by immunoSEQ multiplex PCR, the TCRdb table keeps only in-frame clones and is missing some. Seen here are about 400,000 clones, more than 85% observed once, and the top ten hold about 3%. The sequencing sample was made of peripheral blood. The source of these receptors is a human donor in a cohort sampled during active COVID-19.

This chain uses TRBV4-1 with TRBJ1-2, with a possible D match to TRBD1 (6 bases). This CDR3 comprises 17 residues. Trimming shortened V by 0 bases and J by 2 bases, and 16 bases separated the two germline ends. Per germline, CDR1 MGHRA and CDR2 YSYEKL. The CDR3 coding sequence is TGCGCCAGCAGCCAAGAAGGGGGTACGGCGGTCAACTATGGCTACACCTTC. Translated: CASSQEGGTAVNYGYTF.

This chain links TRBV27 with TRBJ1-1; D perhaps matches TRBD1 (6 bases). The ends were cut back, 6 bases at V and 11 bases at J, with 13 bases in the middle. From germline, CDR1 is MNHEY and CDR2 SMNVEV (reference sequence). The CDR3 is 11 amino acids. As DNA, the CDR3 is TGTGCCAGCAGAGCGGACAGAGGGGCTTTCTTT. This gives the protein CASRADRGAFF.

This rearrangement joins TRBV30 to TRBJ1-3, with 7 bases that match TRBD1. The junction had 4 bases not matched to a gene; V was cut back by 5 bases and J by 0 bases. The V gene's germline CDR1 is GTSNPN and CDR2 SVGIG (reference sequence). There are 14 residues in the CDR3. This CDR3 reads CAWEQGFSGNTIYF. The DNA of the CDR3 is TGTGCCTGGGAACAGGGGTTCTCTGGAAACACCATATATTTT.

V gene TRBV3-1 (or the pseudogene TRBV3-2) combines with J gene TRBJ2-1; 10 bases match TRBD2. Trimming took 4 bases from V and 9 from J; bases not matched to a gene: 6. The CDR3 spans 14 residues. The germline CDR1 and CDR2 sequences are LGHDT and YNNKEL (reference sequence). Here the CDR3 DNA reads TGTGCCAGCAGCCGAGCGGGGGGGCCGGGTGAGCAGTTCTTC. It codes for CASSRAGGPGEQFF.